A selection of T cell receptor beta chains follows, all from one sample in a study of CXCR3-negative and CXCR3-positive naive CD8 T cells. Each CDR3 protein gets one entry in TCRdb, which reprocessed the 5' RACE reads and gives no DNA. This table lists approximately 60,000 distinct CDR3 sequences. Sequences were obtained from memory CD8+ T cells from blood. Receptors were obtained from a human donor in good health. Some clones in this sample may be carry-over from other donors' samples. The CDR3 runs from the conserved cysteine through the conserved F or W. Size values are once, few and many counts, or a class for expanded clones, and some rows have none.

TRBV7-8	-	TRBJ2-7	CASSLGGTGSYEQYF
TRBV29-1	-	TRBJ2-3	CSVVRQGAGDTQYF
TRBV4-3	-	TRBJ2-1	CASSSQRGGPSYNEQFF
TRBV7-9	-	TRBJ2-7	CASSPQGYYEQYF
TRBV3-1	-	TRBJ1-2	CASSHQGPAGAYGYTF
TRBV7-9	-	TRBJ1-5	CASSLGGGGRSPSNQPEHF
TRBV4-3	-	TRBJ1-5	CASSQSSGNQPQHF
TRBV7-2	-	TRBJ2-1	CASGTSGDNEQFF
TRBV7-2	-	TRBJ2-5	CASSFGTSETQYF
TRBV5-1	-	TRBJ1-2	CASSDRTGGEYGYTF
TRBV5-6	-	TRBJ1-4	CASSLGQQNEKLFF
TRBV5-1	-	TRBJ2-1	CASMPGLADNEQFF
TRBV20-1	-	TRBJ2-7	CSAPGTSGGAEYEQYF
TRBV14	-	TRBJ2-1	CASSQFKTGPGIYNEQFF
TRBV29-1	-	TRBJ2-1	CSVSFMSYEQFF
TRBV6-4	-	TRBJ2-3	CASSEGSGRTDTQYF
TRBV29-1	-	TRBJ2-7	CSVEDLDSPGREQYF
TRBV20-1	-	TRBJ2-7	CSAQPGQGGNEQYF
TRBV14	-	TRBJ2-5	CASSQRGSGQETQYF
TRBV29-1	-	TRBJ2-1	CSVEGVGLAGEVNEQFF
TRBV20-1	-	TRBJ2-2	CSARRLAGVNTGELFF
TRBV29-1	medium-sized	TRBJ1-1	CSATTGETEAFF
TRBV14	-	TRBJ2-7	CASSLGTSRHSYEQYF
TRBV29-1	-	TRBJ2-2	CSVRQGWTGELFF
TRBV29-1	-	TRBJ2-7	CSVEDPRGAYEQYF
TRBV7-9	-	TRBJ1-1	CASSLVGGANTEAFF
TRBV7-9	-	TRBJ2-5	CASSLTGNQETQYF
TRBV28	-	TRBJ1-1	CASSLSGSGGTEAFF
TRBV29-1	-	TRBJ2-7	CSVVPRWSSSYEQYF
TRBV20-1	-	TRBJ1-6	CSARGRQESSYNSPLHF
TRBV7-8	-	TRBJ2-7	CASSPRLSYEQYF
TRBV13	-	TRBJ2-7	CASSPGLAGGDEQYF
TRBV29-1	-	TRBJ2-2	CSVLRGNTGELFF
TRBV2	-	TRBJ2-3	CASSENNPSTDTQYF
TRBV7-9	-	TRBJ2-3	CASGTGTSIWKNTDTQYF
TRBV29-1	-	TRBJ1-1	CSTYQGNTEAFF
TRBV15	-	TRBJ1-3	CATSSEGVSGNTIYF
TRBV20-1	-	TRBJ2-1	CSARVQAGYNEQFF
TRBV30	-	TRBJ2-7	CAWSPGTGVNEQYF
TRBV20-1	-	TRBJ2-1	CSAREPPGEYNEQFF
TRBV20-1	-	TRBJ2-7	CSARGLAGTHEQYF
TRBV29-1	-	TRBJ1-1	CSVGPGGTNTEAFF
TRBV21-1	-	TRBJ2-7	CASSTCVAFYEQYF
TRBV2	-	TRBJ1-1	CASSEPRDLNTEAFF
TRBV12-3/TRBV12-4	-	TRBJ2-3	CASRHYLDTQYF
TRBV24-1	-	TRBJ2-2	CATRGGGLNTGELFF
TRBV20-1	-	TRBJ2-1	CSARDLWTSGSGDEQFF
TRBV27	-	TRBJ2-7	CASSPPGVEQYF
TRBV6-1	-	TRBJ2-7	CASRLSGRTYYEQYF
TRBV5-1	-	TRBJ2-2	CASRTGGYANTGELFF
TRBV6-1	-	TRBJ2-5	CAGHTGEGETQYF
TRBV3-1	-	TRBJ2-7	CASSHPPGQGAYEQYF
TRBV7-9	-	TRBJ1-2	CASSNRREPSYGYTF
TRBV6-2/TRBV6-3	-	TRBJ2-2	CASSSMDRGDTGELFF
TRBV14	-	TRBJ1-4	CASSQGGGEKLFF
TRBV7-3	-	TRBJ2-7	CASSLGGPTYEQYF
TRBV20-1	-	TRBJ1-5	CSARDPNNQPQHF
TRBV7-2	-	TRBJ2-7	CASSPDREELLQYF